A selection of T cell receptor beta chains follows, all from one sample in a study of blood T cells in healthy people across ages. Each CDR3 protein gets one entry after TCRdb re-called the 5' RACE reads with MiXCR. The profile covers about 760,000 distinct CDR3 sequences, with roughly 25% appearing a single time and roughly a tenth taken by the ten largest. These data also formed part of another study, on T cells of mothers and their children.

Sequenced input: blood. These receptors all stem from a boy aged 5-17 years in good health. CDR3s include the opening cysteine and the closing phenylalanine or tryptophan. D genes are given only for firm matches. Size tells how often a clone was seen (once, few, many) or the class of an expanded clone, and some rows leave it out.

TRBV7-9	TRBJ2-7	.	TRBD2	CASSSFSSRGGGQYF	TGTGCCAGCAGCTCCTTCTCGAGTCGGGGGGGTGGGCAGTACTTC
TRBV9	TRBJ1-2	.	.	CASSASRDGNYGYTF	TGTGCCAGCAGCGCCAGCCGGGACGGCAACTATGGCTACACCTTC
TRBV19	TRBJ2-7	once	.	CASSIEEQGYDEQYF	TGTGCCAGTAGTATAGAGGAGCAGGGTTACGACGAGCAGTACTTC
TRBV7-9	TRBJ2-6	few	.	CASSASLESGANVLTF	TGTGCCAGCAGCGCATCATTAGAATCCGGGGCCAACGTCCTGACTTTC
TRBV27	TRBJ2-3	few	.	CASSLSASVEIDTQYF	TGTGCCAGCAGTTTAAGCGCTAGCGTGGAGATAGATACGCAGTATTTT
TRBV5-5	TRBJ2-3	few	TRBD2	CASSRRGGGTDTQYF	TGTGCCAGCAGCAGGCGGGGGGGCGGCACAGATACGCAGTATTTT
TRBV20-1	TRBJ2-7	.	.	CSARRVPRYEQYF	TGCAGTGCTAGAAGGGTTCCGCGCTACGAGCAGTACTTC
TRBV7-9	TRBJ2-1	few	TRBD2	CASSLETGGAYNEQFF	TGTGCCAGCAGCTTAGAGACCGGGGGGGCTTACAATGAGCAGTTCTTC
TRBV14	TRBJ2-1	.	.	CASSQAVVFSYNEQFF	TGTGCCAGCAGCCAGGCGGTGGTTTTCTCCTACAATGAGCAGTTCTTC
TRBV9	TRBJ1-4	.	.	CASSVTGADEKLFF	TGTGCCAGCAGCGTAACGGGGGCCGATGAAAAACTGTTTTTT
TRBV6-2/TRBV6-3	TRBJ2-7	.	TRBD2	CASKGLAVYEQYF	TGTGCCAGCAAGGGACTAGCGGTCTACGAGCAGTACTTC
TRBV2	TRBJ1-1	few	.	CASSDTGTAEAFF	TGTGCCAGCAGTGATACCGGGACCGCTGAAGCTTTCTTT
TRBV6-5	TRBJ2-7	.	TRBD1	CASSYLVGTGAAYEQYF	TGTGCCAGCAGTTACTTAGTAGGGACAGGGGCCGCCTACGAGCAGTACTTC
TRBV25-1	TRBJ2-1	few	TRBD1	CASTGPPGTGASYNEQFF	TGTGCCAGCACCGGACCTCCCGGGACAGGGGCATCCTACAATGAGCAGTTCTTC
TRBV7-2	TRBJ2-1	few	.	CASSPSGYEQFF	TGTGCCAGCAGTCCCTCGGGTTATGAGCAGTTCTTC
TRBV2	TRBJ2-3	few	.	CASSGPTTGPDTQYF	TGTGCCAGCAGTGGTCCCACAACCGGCCCAGATACGCAGTATTTT
TRBV12-3/TRBV12-4	TRBJ2-1	.	.	CASSLKPGTHNEQFF	TGTGCCAGCAGTTTAAAACCCGGGACCCACAATGAGCAGTTCTTC
TRBV7-2	TRBJ2-7	.	TRBD1	CASSSRTGDYEQYF	TGTGCTAGCAGCTCAAGGACAGGGGACTACGAGCAGTACTTC
TRBV28	TRBJ1-5	.	.	CASSYNQPQHF	TGTGCCAGTTCTTACAATCAGCCCCAGCATTTT
TRBV20-1	TRBJ2-7	.	.	CSAAPGLREGEQYF	TGCAGTGCTGCCCCGGGACTCCGCGAGGGCGAGCAGTACTTC
TRBV12-3/TRBV12-4	TRBJ1-4	few	.	CASRRWGRSEKLFF	TGTGCCAGCAGGAGATGGGGACGGAGTGAAAAACTGTTTTTT
TRBV5-1	TRBJ2-2	few	.	CASSPWAPGDTGELFF	TGCGCCAGCAGCCCCTGGGCCCCGGGGGACACCGGGGAGCTGTTTTTT
TRBV4-1	TRBJ2-5	.	.	CASSRGLGGGETQYF	TGCGCCAGCAGTCGCGGGTTAGGCGGTGGAGAGACCCAGTACTTC
TRBV28	TRBJ1-3	.	.	CASTPLRGPGNTIYF	TGTGCCAGCACCCCCCTTAGGGGACCCGGAAACACCATATATTTT
TRBV6-5	TRBJ2-4	few	TRBD2	CASSYSPVAGTAKNIQYF	TGTGCCAGCAGTTACTCGCCCGTAGCGGGAACAGCCAAAAACATTCAGTACTTC
TRBV5-1	TRBJ2-3	few	TRBD2	CASSPLADPSMDTQYF	TGCGCCAGCAGCCCACTAGCGGACCCGAGCATGGATACGCAGTATTTT
TRBV2	TRBJ2-7	.	TRBD1	CASRWTGLTYEQYF	TGTGCCAGCAGATGGACAGGGCTAACCTACGAGCAGTACTTC
TRBV20-1	TRBJ2-1	.	TRBD2	CSARDRTSGGIQFF	TGCAGTGCTAGAGATAGGACTAGCGGGGGCATACAGTTCTTC
TRBV27	TRBJ1-5	.	.	CASSLEGDNQPQHF	TGTGCCAGCAGTTTAGAGGGGGACAATCAGCCCCAGCATTTT
TRBV12-5	TRBJ2-1	.	.	CASGLSRGVELQFF	TGTGCTAGTGGTTTGTCACGGGGAGTGGAGCTTCAGTTCTTC
TRBV7-9	TRBJ2-5	few	TRBD2	CASSLGRTSGREETQYF	TGTGCCAGCAGCTTAGGTCGGACTAGCGGGAGAGAAGAGACCCAGTACTTC
TRBV6-2/TRBV6-3	TRBJ2-7	.	TRBD1	CASRRQGTKDEQYF	TGTGCCAGCAGACGACAGGGAACAAAGGACGAGCAGTACTTC
TRBV6-6	TRBJ1-6	few	TRBD1	CASRDRESSYNSPLHF	TGTGCCAGCAGGGACAGGGAGAGCTCCTATAATTCACCCCTCCACTTT
TRBV9	TRBJ1-1	.	.	CASSFKQNTEAFF	TGTGCCAGCAGCTTCAAACAGAACACTGAAGCTTTCTTT
TRBV18	TRBJ2-7	once	.	CASSPPSLVVPVEQYF	TGTGCCAGCTCACCACCAAGTTTGGTAGTTCCGGTCGAGCAGTACTTC
TRBV7-3	TRBJ1-1	few	.	CASSLKWNTEAFF	TGTGCCAGCAGCTTAAAGTGGAACACTGAAGCTTTCTTT
TRBV24-1	TRBJ2-7	few	.	CATSDLTGSEQYF	TGTGCCACCAGTGATTTGACAGGGAGCGAGCAGTACTTC
TRBV5-8	TRBJ2-3	few	.	CASSLGFSAFADTQYF	TGTGCCAGCAGCTTGGGTTTCAGCGCTTTTGCAGATACGCAGTATTTT
TRBV29-1	TRBJ2-7	.	.	CSVEGAGRHYEQYF	TGCAGCGTTGAAGGTGCGGGCAGGCACTACGAGCAGTACTTC
TRBV7-2	TRBJ1-5	.	.	CASSFEPGSGQPQHF	TGTGCCAGCAGCTTTGAGCCGGGAAGCGGCCAGCCCCAGCATTTT
TRBV7-2	TRBJ2-5	.	.	CASSLAGAHNQETQYF	TGTGCCAGCAGCTTAGCAGGGGCTCACAACCAAGAGACCCAGTACTTC
TRBV2	TRBJ2-5	.	.	CANVQETQYF	TGTGCCAACGTCCAAGAGACCCAGTACTTC
TRBV12-3/TRBV12-4	TRBJ2-2	few	TRBD1	CASSRTGRTGELFF	TGTGCCAGCAGTAGGACAGGGAGGACCGGGGAGCTGTTTTTT
TRBV28	TRBJ2-7	few	TRBD1	CASSLWGQGYEQYF	TGTGCCAGCAGTTTATGGGGACAGGGCTACGAGCAGTACTTC
TRBV7-8	TRBJ2-3	.	.	CASSPMTSPDTQYF	TGTGCCAGCAGCCCCATGACTAGTCCAGATACGCAGTATTTT
TRBV29-1	TRBJ1-4	.	TRBD1	CSVEIRGEKLFF	TGCAGCGTTGAAATCAGGGGGGAAAAACTGTTTTTT
TRBV2	TRBJ1-1	.	.	CASMRTATAFF	TGTGCCAGCATGCGGACGGCAACGGCTTTCTTT
TRBV18	TRBJ2-3	once	TRBD2	CASSPELADTDTQYF	TGTGCCAGCTCACCAGAACTAGCGGACACAGATACGCAGTATTTT
TRBV4-3	TRBJ1-2	.	TRBD1	CASKQSLIGQGNGYTF	TGCGCCAGCAAGCAATCCCTAATCGGACAGGGGAATGGCTACACCTTC